The present T cell receptor beta chain was sequenced within a study of blood T cell repertoires in COVID-19. Study as a whole: Samples came from the United States, Italy and Spain, spanning acute and convalescent COVID-19. PBMCs, B-cell-depleted T cells, or T cells were the source of the cDNA or gDNA that made up the material.

The assay was immunoSEQ multiplex PCR, and TCRdb's table has in-frame clones only and misses some. The data contain 150,000 or so clones, roughly 88% of them singletons. The trim removed 5 bases at V and 2 bases at J, leaving 1 base unmatched. This CDR3 has 14 residues. The germline V gene has CDR1 MNHNY and CDR2 SVGAGI (reference sequence). The clonotype was recovered from a woman in her sixties or seventies with acute or convalescent COVID-19. J is TRBJ1-5 and V is TRBV6-6; TRBD1 aligns across 9 bases. Sequencing input: peripheral blood. The CDR3 DNA sequence: TGTGCCAGCAGTGGACAGGGGCGCAATCAGCCCCAGCATTTT. Translation gives CASSGQGRNQPQHF.